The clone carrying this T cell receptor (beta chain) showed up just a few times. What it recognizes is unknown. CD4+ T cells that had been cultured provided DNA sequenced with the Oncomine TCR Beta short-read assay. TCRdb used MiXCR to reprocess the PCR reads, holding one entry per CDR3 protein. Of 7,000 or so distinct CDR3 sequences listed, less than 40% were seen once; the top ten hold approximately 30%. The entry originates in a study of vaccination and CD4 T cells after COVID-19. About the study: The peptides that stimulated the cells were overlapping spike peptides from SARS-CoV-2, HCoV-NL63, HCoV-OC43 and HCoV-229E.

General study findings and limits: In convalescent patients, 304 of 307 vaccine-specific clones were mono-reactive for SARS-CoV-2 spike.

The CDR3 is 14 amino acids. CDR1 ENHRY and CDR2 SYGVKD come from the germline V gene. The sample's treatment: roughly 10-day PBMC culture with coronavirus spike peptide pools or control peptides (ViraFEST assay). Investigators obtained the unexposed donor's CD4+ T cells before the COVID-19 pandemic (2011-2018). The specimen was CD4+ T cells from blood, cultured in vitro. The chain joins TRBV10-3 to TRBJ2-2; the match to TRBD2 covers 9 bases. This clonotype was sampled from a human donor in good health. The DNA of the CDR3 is TGTGCATCCGCCGGGGCTAGCGGGGCCGGGGAGCTGTTTTTT. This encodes CASAGASGAGELFF.